This T cell receptor beta chain was retrieved from a study of T-cell reconstitution after alpha-beta-depleted transplantation in children. This clonotype was found a few times. This CDR3 has 10 amino acids. Trimming took off 7 bases at V and 3 bases at J, with 6 bases between the two ends. From germline, CDR1 is DFQATT and CDR2 SNEGSKA (reference sequence). Unique molecular identifiers were incorporated when the TCRbeta library was constructed. Using its own MiXCR run on the PCR reads, TCRdb lists one record per CDR3 protein. The sample consists of approximately 520,000 distinct CDR3 sequences, approximately 32% of them appearing once.

The sequence was obtained from a human donor who donated a stem cell graft to a child with aplastic anemia. This specimen consisted of PBMCs from the stem cell graft donor, obtained from the stem cell graft. The V and J genes are TRBV20-1 and TRBJ2-5; D remains unclear. CDR3 nucleotides: TGCAGTGTGTCAAAAGAGACCCAGTACTTC. Protein sequence: CSVSKETQYF.